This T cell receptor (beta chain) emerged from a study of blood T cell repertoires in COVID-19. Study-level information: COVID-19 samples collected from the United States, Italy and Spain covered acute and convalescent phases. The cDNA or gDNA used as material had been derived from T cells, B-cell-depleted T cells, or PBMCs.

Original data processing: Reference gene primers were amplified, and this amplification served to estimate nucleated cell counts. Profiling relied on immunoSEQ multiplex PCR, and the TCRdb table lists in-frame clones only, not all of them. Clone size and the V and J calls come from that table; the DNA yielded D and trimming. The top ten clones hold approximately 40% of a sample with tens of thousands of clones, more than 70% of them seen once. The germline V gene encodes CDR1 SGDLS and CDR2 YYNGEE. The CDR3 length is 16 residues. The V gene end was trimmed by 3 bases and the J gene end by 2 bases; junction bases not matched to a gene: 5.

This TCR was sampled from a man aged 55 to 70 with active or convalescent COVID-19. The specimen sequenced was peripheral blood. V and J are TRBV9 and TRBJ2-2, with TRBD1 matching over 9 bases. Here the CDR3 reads CASSERTGDNTGELFF. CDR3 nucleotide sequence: TGTGCCAGCAGCGAAAGGACAGGGGATAACACCGGGGAGCTGTTTTTT.